The next 23 T cell receptor beta chains were all read from a single sample in a study of blood T cell repertoires in COVID-19. Sequencing was performed with immunoSEQ multiplex PCR; in TCRdb, only in-frame clones are kept and a portion is missing. The data hold 140,000 to 150,000 clones, with over 70% observed a single time. The sample comprised peripheral blood. The receptors were sampled from a man aged 50 or older who had recovered from COVID-19.

The chain is built from TRBV7-3 and TRBJ2-2; perhaps TRBD1 as D (6 bases). Germline V gives CDR1 SGHTA, CDR2 FQGTGA. Trimming left V 0 bases short and J 8 bases short, with 7 bases between. The CDR3 extends over 13 amino acids. CDR3 DNA sequence: TGTGCCAGCAGCTTAACGGGGACAGGGGAGCTGTTTTTT. Translated, it gives CASSLTGTGELFF. The whole variable domain, filled in from reference TRBV7-3 and TRBJ2-2, reads GAGVSQTPSNKVTEKGKYVELRCDPISGHTALYWYRQSLGQGPEFLIYFQGTGAADDSGLPNDRFFAVRPEGSVSTLKIQRTERGDSAVYLCASSLTGTGELFFGEGSRLTVL.

The CDR3: CASSKLAGVETQYF. CDR3 nucleotide sequence: TGTGCCAGCAGTAAATTAGCGGGGGTGGAGACCCAGTACTTC. The V gene is TRBV6-5, the J gene TRBJ2-5; 9 positions agree with TRBD2. Germline assignment: CDR1 MNHEY and CDR2 SVGAGI. Unmatched junction bases numbered 6, after V lost 5 bases and J lost 5 bases. There are 14 residues in the CDR3.

The chain links TRBV6-1 to TRBJ1-1; 7 bases fit TRBD1. Germline loops: CDR1 MNHNS, CDR2 SASEGT. With 3 bases clipped from V and 5 bases from J, the junction kept 9 bases outside the gene matches. This CDR3 has 15 residues. CDR3 loop: CASSDATGWGTEAFF. CDR3 bases: TGTGCCAGCAGTGACGCGACAGGGTGGGGGACTGAAGCTTTCTTT.

The rearrangement joins TRBV29-1 to TRBJ1-1, with TRBD1 matching 9 bases. CDR1 is SQVTM and CDR2 is ANQGSEA in the germline V gene. J gave up 2 bases and V 3 bases, and 4 bases lay outside the gene matches. This CDR3 is built from 14 residues. The CDR3 DNA reads as TGCAGCGTTGAGCGGACAGGGGAAAACACTGAAGCTTTCTTT. Amino acid sequence: CSVERTGENTEAFF.

This clone occurred a few times. This chain uses TRBV6-2 or TRBV6-3 with TRBJ1-2; D unresolved. This CDR3 has 13 residues. V was cut by 2 bases and J by 5 bases, with 9 bases left in between. Germline V lookup: CDR1 MNHEY, CDR2 SVGEGT. This CDR3 is CASSYQAEYGYTF. The CDR3 region has the DNA TGTGCCAGCAGTTACCAGGCCGAGTATGGCTACACCTTC.

The V gene is TRBV11-3, the J gene TRBJ2-3; TRBD2 matches 11 bases. Germline lookup yields CDR1 SGHNT and CDR2 YENEEA. The CDR3 runs 15 residues. Unmatched junction bases numbered 4, after V lost 3 bases and J lost 5 bases. The CDR3 nucleotides read TGTGCCAGCAGCTTTGCTAGCGGGGGGCAAGATACGCAGTATTTT. Protein sequence: CASSFASGGQDTQYF.

This chain connects TRBV27 to TRBJ1-2; D is unresolved. The CDR3 has 14 amino acids. Germline CDR1 is MNHEY and CDR2 is SMNVEV (reference sequence). Trimming stripped 6 bases from V and 5 bases from J, with 16 bases between. CDR3 sequence reads: CASRQAFPLYGYTF. The CDR3 DNA reads as TGTGCCAGCAGGCAGGCCTTTCCCCTTTATGGCTACACCTTC.

The chain couples TRBV12-3 or TRBV12-4 to TRBJ1-1; TRBD1 is a possible D gene (6 bases). The CDR3 totals 13 residues. V lost 2 bases and J lost 7, with 11 bases in between. The CDR3 loop reads CASSLRGLGEAFF. The CDR3, as DNA: TGTGCCAGCAGTTTAAGGGGGTTGGGTGAAGCTTTCTTT.

This sequence joins TRBV7-9 and TRBJ1-2, with TRBD1 as a possible D gene (5 bases). V was pared by 4 bases and J by 8 bases, with 20 bases between. This CDR3 is 15 amino acids long. Germline V gene sequence: CDR1 SEHNR, CDR2 FQNEAQ (reference sequence). The CDR3 DNA is TGTGCCAGCAGCTCCTTCACCGGGACTAAGGACGGCTACACCTTC. This translates into CASSSFTGTKDGYTF.

The V call is TRBV10-1, the J call TRBJ2-3; D not resolved. The germline CDR1 and CDR2 sequences are WNHNN and SYGVQD (reference sequence). This CDR3 comprises 15 residues. The V gene lost 5 bases and the J gene lost 6 bases, with 18 bases spanning the gap. The CDR3 region has the DNA TGCGCCAGCAGTCCCCCCCTCGATCTACTGGATACGCAGTATTTT. It translates to CASSPPLDLLDTQYF.

The V and J genes are TRBV5-1 and TRBJ1-1, with D tentatively TRBD1 (5 bases). CDR3 length: 16 amino acids. V dropped 0 bases and J dropped 5 bases, with 17 bases sitting between them. Germline loops: CDR1 SGHRS, CDR2 YFSETQ. The CDR3 reads CASSLVMGPNKTEAFF. The CDR3 DNA reads as TGCGCCAGCAGCTTGGTGATGGGGCCAAATAAAACTGAAGCTTTCTTT.

This rearrangement joins TRBV6-6 to TRBJ1-1; tentatively, D is TRBD1 (6 bases). From germline, CDR1 is MNHNY and CDR2 SVGAGI (reference sequence). Trimming removed 8 bases at V and 0 bases at J, with 13 bases between. The CDR3 contains 14 residues. The DNA of the CDR3 is TGTGCCAGCGGTAGGGGGGGAGTGAACACTGAAGCTTTCTTT. Amino acids: CASGRGGVNTEAFF.

J is TRBJ2-7 and V is TRBV9, with 9 positions matching TRBD2. Trimming at V came to 0 bases and at J to 4 bases, leaving 5 bases not matched to a gene. The germline V gene encodes CDR1 SGDLS and CDR2 YYNGEE. The CDR3 covers 15 residues. The CDR3 bases are TGTGCCAGCAGCGTAGCAGGAAGCGGGGGGTACGAGCAGTACTTC. This encodes CASSVAGSGGYEQYF.

The chain couples TRBV2 to TRBJ2-1; D perhaps matches TRBD2 (5 bases). The ends were cut back, 6 bases at V and 7 bases at J, with 16 bases in the middle. The length of the CDR3 is 14 residues. Per germline, CDR1 SNHLY and CDR2 FYNNEI. CDR3 DNA sequence: TGTGCCAGCAGCGCTGGTAGGTCGGGAAATGAGCAGTTCTTC. The encoded protein is CASSAGRSGNEQFF.

J is TRBJ1-2 and V is TRBV10-3; 7 nucleotides match TRBD1. Germline loops: CDR1 ENHRY, CDR2 SYGVKD. This CDR3 has 13 residues. CDR3 DNA: TGTGCGAACGCCGACAGGGCTAACTATGGCTACACCTTC. As protein: CANADRANYGYTF.

A note on this clone: The same CDR3 is also encoded by other DNA sequences in this sample. The chain combines TRBV19 with TRBJ1-1, with 8 bases matching TRBD1. Germline assignment: CDR1 LNHDA and CDR2 SQIVND (reference sequence). This CDR3 is 14 amino acids long. With V trimmed by 3 bases and J by 4 bases, 4 bases remained unmatched. The CDR3 loop is CASSIGQGGTEAFF. The CDR3 DNA reads as TGTGCCAGTAGTATTGGACAGGGAGGCACTGAAGCTTTCTTT.

The rearrangement joins TRBV29-1 to TRBJ1-2; the match to TRBD1 covers 7 bases. This CDR3 is built from 15 residues. The germline V gene has CDR1 SQVTM and CDR2 ANQGSEA. J was trimmed by 0 bases and V by 6 bases; bases with no gene match: 10. The CDR3: CSVVGTENSNYGYTF. The CDR3 DNA reads TGCAGCGTCGTAGGGACAGAAAATTCTAACTATGGCTACACCTTC.

J is TRBJ1-1 and V is TRBV6-5, with D possibly matching TRBD1 (5 bases). The CDR3 has 14 amino acids. CDR1 MNHEY and CDR2 SVGAGI come from the germline V gene. V lost 2 bases to trimming and J lost 0 bases, with 7 bases between them. As DNA, the CDR3 is TGTGCCAGCAGTTACAACAGGCTGAACACTGAAGCTTTCTTT. Protein: CASSYNRLNTEAFF.

This sequence joins TRBV10-1 and TRBJ2-7; 10 bases match TRBD2. This CDR3 is built from 15 residues. CDR1 is WNHNN, CDR2 SYGVQD, per germline (reference sequence). Trimming took 4 bases from V and 5 from J; bases not matched to a gene: 8. The CDR3: CASSGLAGVRDEQYF. CDR3 DNA sequence: TGCGCCAGCAGTGGGCTAGCGGGGGTCCGGGACGAGCAGTACTTC.

The rearrangement links TRBV7-2 to TRBJ1-2; 8 bases fit TRBD1. Germline V gene data show CDR1 as SGHTA and CDR2 as FQGNSA. This CDR3 spans 14 amino acids. V lost 5 bases, J lost 8 bases, and 10 bases stayed unmatched. CDR3 residues: CASSNSDRGHGYTF. CDR3 nucleotide sequence: TGTGCCAGCAGCAATAGTGACAGGGGCCACGGCTACACCTTC. Using reference TRBV7-2 and TRBJ1-2 for the parts outside the CDR3, the full variable domain is GAGVSQSPSNKVTEKGKDVELRCDPISGHTALYWYRQSLGQGLEFLIYFQGNSAPDKSGLPSDRFSAERTGGSVSTLTIQRTQQEDSAVYLCASSNSDRGHGYTFGSGTRLTVV.

This clone was counted a single time. This chain uses TRBV5-8 with TRBJ2-2, with 11 nucleotides matching TRBD2. CDR3 length: 16 amino acids. V trimming: 6 bases; J trimming: 2 bases; junction bases outside the gene matches: 6. Germline CDR1 and CDR2: SGHTS and YDEGEE. CDR3 region: CASTLRLAGNTGELFF. The CDR3, as DNA: TGTGCCAGCACCTTAAGACTAGCGGGAAACACCGGGGAGCTGTTTTTT.

This clone appeared a single time. J is TRBJ1-5 and V is TRBV6-5, with 8 nucleotides matching TRBD1. With 2 bases clipped from V and 5 bases from J, the junction kept 5 bases outside the gene matches. Germline V gene sequence: CDR1 MNHEY, CDR2 SVGAGI. This CDR3 has 15 residues. The CDR3 DNA sequence: TGTGCCAGCAGTTACGCACAGGGGGATCATCAGCCCCAGCATTTT. This sequence encodes CASSYAQGDHQPQHF.

The CDR3 region has the DNA TGTGCCAGCAGCCGGACGGGGGGCCGGGAGACCCAGTACTTC. Translated: CASSRTGGRETQYF. This chain joins TRBV5-4 and TRBJ2-5, with D perhaps matching TRBD2 (7 bases). This CDR3 region has 14 residues. The germline V gene encodes CDR1 SGHNT and CDR2 YYREEE (reference sequence). V gave up 4 bases and J gave up 5 bases, with 15 bases separating them. Together with reference TRBV5-4 and TRBJ2-5, the CDR3 gives the full variable domain: ETGVTQSPTHLIKTRGQQVTLRCSSQSGHNTVSWYQQALGQGPQFIFQYYREEENGRGNFPPRFSGLQFPNYSSELNVNALELDDSALYLCASSRTGGRETQYFGPGTRLLVL.